One and the same sample provided the 30 T cell receptor beta chains below, sequenced in a study of blood T cells in healthy people across ages. A second PCR of roughly 7 to 11 cycles used a sample-barcoded 5' primer and a J-beta primer mix. TCRdb re-called the 5' RACE reads with MiXCR, one entry per CDR3 protein. The data contain 1.5 million to 2 million distinct CDR3 sequences, approximately 50% of them singletons. The sample was blood. These receptors originate from a middle-aged woman in good health.

The chain links TRBV29-1 to TRBJ1-2; D is uncertain. Germline CDR1 SQVTM, CDR2 ANQGSEA. Trimming took 2 bases from V and 8 from J, leaving 12 bases between them. The CDR3 covers 12 residues. This CDR3 is CSVELELIGYTF. The DNA for the CDR3 is TGCAGCGTTGAATTGGAGCTTATAGGCTACACCTTC.

This clonotype was recorded a few times. This chain uses TRBV25-1 with TRBJ2-5, with D possibly being TRBD1 (6 bases). The CDR3 is 15 residues long. Germline V gene lookup returns CDR1 MGHDK and CDR2 SYGVNS. V was pared by 1 base and J by 1 base, with 10 bases between. The CDR3 coding sequence is TGTGCCAGCAGTGAATCAACAGGGATCCAAGAGACCCAGTACTTC. Its protein product is CASSESTGIQETQYF. The variable domain in full, with the rest retrieved from reference TRBV25-1 and TRBJ2-5, is EADIYQTPRYLVIGTGKKITLECSQTMGHDKMYWYQQDPGMELHLIHYSYGVNSTEKGDLSSESTVSRIRTEHFPLTLESARPSHTSQYLCASSESTGIQETQYFGPGTRLLVL.

This clonotype was seen more than once but under ten times. V usage is TRBV20-1 and J usage is TRBJ1-2; the D is unclear. Germline CDR1 and CDR2: DFQATT and SNEGSKA (reference sequence). This CDR3 contains 14 residues. V shed 3 bases and J shed 0 bases, with 11 bases lying between them. The CDR3 loop is CSARGIEPNYGYTF. The CDR3 DNA is TGCAGTGCTAGGGGGATAGAGCCTAACTATGGCTACACCTTC.

V gene TRBV6-5 combines with J gene TRBJ1-1, with 7 bases lining up with TRBD1. J gave up 9 bases and V 7 bases, and 8 bases lay outside the gene matches. The CDR3 length is 12 residues. Germline loops: CDR1 MNHEY, CDR2 SVGAGI. CDR3 coding DNA: TGTGCCAGCAATGCTCGGGACAGCAAAGCTTTCTTT. As protein: CASNARDSKAFF.

V is TRBV28 and J is TRBJ1-2; 7 bases are shared with TRBD1. J was trimmed by 5 bases and V by 5 bases; bases with no gene match: 5. This CDR3 is 13 amino acids long. Germline V CDR1 and CDR2: MDHEN, SYDVKM. CDR3 DNA: TGTGCCAGCAGTACACAGACAGGGTATGGCTACACCTTC. Protein product: CASSTQTGYGYTF.

V gene TRBV20-1 combines with J gene TRBJ1-1; 7 nucleotides agree with TRBD1. CDR3 length: 14 amino acids. Germline V lookup: CDR1 DFQATT, CDR2 SNEGSKA (reference sequence). The trim removed 5 bases at V and 8 bases at J, leaving 14 bases unmatched. CDR3 coding DNA: TGCAGTGCTGGACCGTTTGCAGGGGGTTCCGAAGCTTTCTTT. The encoded protein is CSAGPFAGGSEAFF.

The gene calls are TRBV14 and TRBJ1-6; 7 bases fit TRBD1. Germline-derived CDR1 and CDR2 are SGHDN and FVKESK. The CDR3 has 15 amino acids. The junction had 12 bases not matched to a gene; V was cut back by 6 bases and J by 10 bases. In nucleotides, the CDR3 is TGTGCCAGCAGTCATAGACAGGGAGGGCTCTCACCCCTCCACTTT. Encoded protein: CASSHRQGGLSPLHF.

This clonotype was counted only a few times. V gene TRBV6-6 combines with J gene TRBJ1-2; D call uncertain. Germline CDR1 reads MNHNY; CDR2 reads SVGAGI (reference sequence). CDR3 length equals 13 residues. Trimming removed 3 bases at V and 6 bases at J, with 11 bases between. CDR3 protein: CASSYGSGNGYTF. CDR3 nucleotides: TGTGCCAGCAGTTATGGGTCGGGTAATGGCTACACCTTC.

This clonotype has just one count. Because the CDR3 is missing its conserved closing phenylalanine or tryptophan, this is likely a read error. The chain combines TRBV20-1 with TRBJ1-4; no clear D gene. CDR3 length equals 11 residues. Trimming removed 6 bases at V and 7 bases at J, with 9 bases between. Germline V gives CDR1 DFQATT, CDR2 SNEGSKA (reference sequence). DNA of the CDR3: TGCAGTGCCCGTAGTTCTGAAAAACTGTTTGTT. It codes for CSARSSEKLFV.

The chain has TRBV20-1 and TRBJ2-4; D may be TRBD1 (6 bases). The end of the DNA is better explained by TRBJ2-7, so the J call may be wrong. Germline loops: CDR1 DFQATT, CDR2 SNEGSKA (reference sequence). This CDR3 comprises 13 residues. This CDR3 is CSAKQQGQYEQYF. The CDR3 DNA follows: TGCAGTGCTAAACAACAGGGCCAATACGAGCAGTACTTC.

The chain joins TRBV15 to TRBJ2-1; D is ambiguous. Per germline, CDR1 LNHNV and CDR2 YYDKDF (reference sequence). There are 16 residues in the CDR3. Deletions cut 0 bases from V and 0 bases from J, with 9 bases between. CDR3 nucleotide sequence: TGTGCCACCAGCAGAGATGTAACGGGCTCCTACAATGAGCAGTTCTTC. This gives the protein CATSRDVTGSYNEQFF.

V is TRBV5-1 and J is TRBJ2-3; 7 nucleotides align to TRBD2. This CDR3 has 16 residues. Germline V gene data show CDR1 as SGHRS and CDR2 as YFSETQ. V gave up 4 bases and J gave up 0 bases; unmatched junction bases: 8. CDR3 in amino acids: CASSRPSGPSTDTQYF. The CDR3, as DNA: TGCGCCAGCAGCCGCCCTAGCGGACCTAGCACAGATACGCAGTATTTT. Drawing the rest from reference TRBV5-1 and TRBJ2-3, the complete variable domain is KAGVTQTPRYLIKTRGQQVTLSCSPISGHRSVSWYQQTPGQGLQFLFEYFSETQRNKGNFPGRFSGRQFSNSRSEMNVSTLELGDSALYLCASSRPSGPSTDTQYFGPGTRLTVL.

The rearrangement uses TRBV4-3 and TRBJ2-3, with D maybe TRBD1 (5 bases). Trimming removed 0 bases from V and 4 bases from J, with 20 bases in between. The CDR3 spans 18 residues. In germline, CDR1 is LGHNA, CDR2 YSLEER. The CDR3, as DNA: TGCGCCAGCAGCCAAGAGCGGTCAGGGCGTGGTCGGGCAGATACGCAGTATTTT. Amino acids: CASSQERSGRGRADTQYF.

The chain recombines TRBV4-2 with TRBJ2-4, with D maybe TRBD2 (7 bases). The V and J ends lost 1 base and 5 bases respectively, with 12 bases between them. CDR1 is LGHNA and CDR2 is YNFKEQ in the germline V gene. The CDR3 sequence is 15 residues long. CDR3 amino acids: CASSQVWGGENIQYF. CDR3 DNA sequence: TGTGCCAGCAGCCAAGTATGGGGGGGCGAAAACATTCAGTACTTC.

The rearrangement links TRBV2 to TRBJ1-2; D possibly corresponds to TRBD1 (6 bases). V was shortened by 3 bases and J by 1 base, with 15 bases between the two germline ends. The CDR3 is 16 residues long. Germline CDR1 SNHLY, CDR2 FYNNEI. The CDR3 region has the DNA TGTGCCAGCAGTGACCCCCGGGGGCTGAATAACTATGGCTACACCTTC. Protein sequence: CASSDPRGLNNYGYTF.

J is TRBJ2-5 and V is TRBV6-2 or TRBV6-3; the D gene is possibly TRBD2 (6 bases). The CDR3 runs 13 residues. The V end lost 6 bases, the J end lost 3 bases, and 11 bases lay between the germline ends. Per germline, CDR1 MNHEY and CDR2 SVGEGT. The CDR3 reads CASRRDWKETQYF. CDR3 DNA sequence: TGTGCCAGCAGAAGGGACTGGAAAGAGACCCAGTACTTC.

V usage is TRBV24-1 and J usage is TRBJ2-5, with 8 bases lining up with TRBD2. The V gene's germline CDR1 is KGHDR and CDR2 SFDVKD. The CDR3 loop spans 15 amino acids. V dropped 3 bases and J dropped 1; count of bases not matched to a gene: 3. The CDR3 reads CATSDTTSGQETQYF. CDR3 DNA: TGTGCCACCAGTGATACCACTAGCGGCCAAGAGACCCAGTACTTC.

This clonotype was picked up a small number of times. This chain links TRBV7-9 with TRBJ2-7; D is perhaps TRBD2 (6 bases). Germline CDR1 reads SEHNR; CDR2 reads FQNEAQ (reference sequence). The CDR3 loop spans 12 amino acids. The V and J ends lost 7 bases and 6 bases respectively, with 13 bases between them. CDR3 DNA: TGTGCCAGCACCCCCGGGGGTGGCGAGCAGTACTTC. This gives the protein CASTPGGGEQYF.

This sequence joins TRBV7-6 and TRBJ2-7; D is perhaps TRBD2 (5 bases). The CDR3 runs to 15 residues. Trimming removed 1 base at V and 2 bases at J, with 12 bases between. The germline V gene has CDR1 SGHVS and CDR2 FNYEAQ. The chain's CDR3 is CASSLGVDGTYEQYF. For the CDR3, the DNA is TGTGCCAGCAGCTTAGGTGTAGACGGGACCTACGAGCAGTACTTC.

The gene calls are TRBV12-3 or TRBV12-4 and TRBJ2-4; possibly TRBD1 for D (5 bases). The CDR3 sequence is 18 residues long. Deletions cut 7 bases from V and 6 bases from J, with 28 bases between. The DNA of the CDR3 is TGTGCCAGCACCTACTCCCAGGGTGGAAGTCCAAAATCAAACATTCAGTACTTC. It codes for CASTYSQGGSPKSNIQYF.

The V call is TRBV28, the J call TRBJ1-6; TRBD1 matches 8 bases. CDR3 length equals 15 residues. Germline lookup yields CDR1 MDHEN and CDR2 SYDVKM. With V trimmed by 2 bases and J by 9 bases, 6 bases remained unmatched. As DNA, the CDR3 is TGTGCCAGCAGTTTAATTGTGACAGGGGTTTCACCCCTCCACTTT. Residues: CASSLIVTGVSPLHF.

V and J are TRBV4-2 and TRBJ2-3; D not certain. V lost 1 base and J 0 bases, leaving 17 bases between the germline ends. The germline gives CDR1 LGHNA, CDR2 YNFKEQ. This CDR3 has 18 residues. CDR3 in DNA: TGTGCCAGCAGCCAAGGTCTCCAGACGACATCTAGCACAGATACGCAGTATTTT. It yields the protein CASSQGLQTTSSTDTQYF.

The genes are TRBV25-1 and TRBJ1-1; D may be TRBD1 (5 bases). Germline-derived CDR1 and CDR2 are MGHDK and SYGVNS. The CDR3 covers 14 residues. Trimming shortened V by 3 bases and J by 3 bases, and 11 bases separated the two germline ends. The CDR3 reads CASSDSGGHTEAFF. DNA for the CDR3: TGTGCCAGCAGTGATTCCGGGGGTCACACTGAAGCTTTCTTT. Supplemented by reference TRBV25-1 and TRBJ1-1, the full variable domain reads EADIYQTPRYLVIGTGKKITLECSQTMGHDKMYWYQQDPGMELHLIHYSYGVNSTEKGDLSSESTVSRIRTEHFPLTLESARPSHTSQYLCASSDSGGHTEAFFGQGTRLTVV.

Only a few counts were recorded for this clonotype. V gene TRBV27 combines with J gene TRBJ2-5, with TRBD2 identical over 9 bases. This CDR3 spans 15 amino acids. Germline V lookup: CDR1 MNHEY, CDR2 SMNVEV (reference sequence). J gave up 3 bases and V 5 bases, and 7 bases lay outside the gene matches. Here the CDR3 DNA reads TGTGCCAGCAGTCCGTCGACTAGCGGAAAAGAGACCCAGTACTTC. Its translation is CASSPSTSGKETQYF.

The chain combines TRBV7-2 with TRBJ1-2; D uncertain. Trimming stripped 3 bases from V and 3 bases from J, with 11 bases between. CDR1 SGHTA and CDR2 FQGNSA come from the germline V gene. This CDR3 has 14 residues. The CDR3 region is CASSFFSPDYGYTF. The CDR3 bases are TGTGCCAGCAGCTTCTTCTCACCGGACTATGGCTACACCTTC.

The genes are TRBV27 and TRBJ2-7, with 7 bases identical to TRBD1. This CDR3 spans 15 amino acids. With 5 bases clipped from V and 7 bases from J, the junction kept 14 bases outside the gene matches. Germline V lookup: CDR1 MNHEY, CDR2 SMNVEV (reference sequence). CDR3 residues: CASSPATGSYNEQYF. The CDR3 DNA is TGTGCCAGCAGTCCCGCGACAGGGTCCTACAATGAGCAGTACTTC.

This chain uses TRBV5-1 with TRBJ1-2; D gene ambiguous. Germline-derived CDR1 and CDR2 are SGHRS and YFSETQ. V shed 5 bases and J shed 4 bases, with 9 bases lying between them. This CDR3 has 12 amino acids. The CDR3 here is CASRNDIYGYTF. The CDR3 coding sequence is TGCGCCAGCAGGAACGACATCTATGGCTACACCTTC.

V and J are TRBV18 and TRBJ2-3; TRBD2 might be the D (6 bases). The V gene lost 2 bases and the J gene lost 3 bases, with 12 bases spanning the gap. This CDR3 region has 15 residues. Germline values: CDR1 KGHSH, CDR2 LQKENI. CDR3 amino acids: CASSPIPGRTDTQYF. The CDR3 DNA reads TGTGCCAGCTCACCAATCCCGGGGAGGACAGATACGCAGTATTTT.

This clonotype was detected only once. This chain connects TRBV13 to TRBJ2-5; D is unclear. The CDR3 contains 14 residues. V lost 3 bases and J 5 bases, leaving 13 bases between the germline ends. The V gene's germline CDR1 is PRHDT and CDR2 FYEKMQ (reference sequence). CDR3 sequence: CASSFRTARETQYF. The CDR3 DNA reads as TGTGCCAGCAGCTTCCGGACCGCGCGGGAGACCCAGTACTTC.

The CDR3 nucleotides are TGCGCCAGCAGCCAAGTGGAGGGAACAGGGGCCGAGCAGTACTTC. Protein product: CASSQVEGTGAEQYF. This chain links TRBV4-3 with TRBJ2-7; D is perhaps TRBD1 (7 bases). Trimming pared 1 base from V and 6 bases from J, leaving 16 bases between. The CDR3 length is 15 residues. Germline V gene data show CDR1 as LGHNA and CDR2 as YSLEER.